Shown below are 14 T cell receptor beta chains from a single sample sequenced in a study of T cells in localized non-small cell lung cancer. Assay: immunoSEQ multiplex PCR; the TCRdb copy retains only in-frame clones and omits some. The sample has over 15,000 clones; 75% to 90% are singletons. This material consisted of peripheral blood, taken before any cancer treatment. The receptors here all came from an older female donor with stage III squamous cell lung carcinoma.

The rearrangement uses TRBV9 and TRBJ1-3; perhaps TRBD1 as D (5 bases). The CDR3 extends over 15 amino acids. The ends were cut back, 0 bases at V and 0 bases at J, with 7 bases in the middle. The germline V gene encodes CDR1 SGDLS and CDR2 YYNGEE. The DNA for the CDR3 is TGTGCCAGCAGCGTAGGACAGTCCTCTGGAAACACCATATATTTT. Its protein is CASSVGQSSGNTIYF.

J is TRBJ1-1 and V is TRBV7-9; no firm D call. Trimming pared 0 bases from V and 4 bases from J, leaving 12 bases between. The CDR3 runs 15 residues. Germline values: CDR1 SEHNR, CDR2 FQNEAQ (reference sequence). The CDR3 spells CASSLAMGRGTEAFF. The CDR3 nucleotides are TGTGCCAGCAGCTTAGCGATGGGTCGCGGCACTGAAGCTTTCTTT.

V gene TRBV6-4 combines with J gene TRBJ2-5; 8 positions agree with TRBD2. The CDR3 is 14 residues long. Germline V gene sequence: CDR1 MRHNA, CDR2 SNTAGT. The V segment lost 4 bases and the J segment 5 bases; nucleotides outside the gene matches: 6. The chain's CDR3 is CASSVGGRMETQYF. The CDR3 region has the DNA TGTGCCAGCAGTGTCGGCGGGAGGATGGAGACCCAGTACTTC.

V gene TRBV2 combines with J gene TRBJ1-6; the D gene is possibly TRBD1 (6 bases). CDR3 length: 15 amino acids. Trimming took off 10 bases at V and 8 bases at J, with 21 bases between the two ends. CDR1 is SNHLY and CDR2 is FYNNEI in the germline V gene. The CDR3 protein is CATKRSTGPDSPLHF. The CDR3 DNA is TGTGCCACCAAAAGGAGCACAGGGCCGGATTCACCCCTCCACTTT.

The chain couples TRBV27 to TRBJ2-3; TRBD2 agrees at 12 bases. Per the germline V gene, CDR1 is MNHEY and CDR2 is SMNVEV (reference sequence). Trimming took 3 bases from V and 5 from J; bases not matched to a gene: 12. There are 18 residues in the CDR3. Here the CDR3 DNA reads TGTGCCAGCAGTTTTAGGTCCTTCCTAGCGGGAGGGAGAGATACGCAGTATTTT. This encodes CASSFRSFLAGGRDTQYF.

V usage is TRBV30 and J usage is TRBJ1-4; D ambiguous. Germline loops: CDR1 GTSNPN, CDR2 SVGIG (reference sequence). Trimming took 4 bases from V and 5 from J, leaving 11 bases between them. There are 13 residues in the CDR3. The CDR3 coding sequence is TGTGCCTGGAAAGGGCAGGCAAATGAAAAACTGTTTTTT. Encoded protein: CAWKGQANEKLFF.

This clone was found once. At one end the junction does not follow the germline gene, possibly because of a read error. This chain connects TRBV6-1 to TRBJ1-3; no clear D gene. The CDR3 has 14 residues. Germline V CDR1 and CDR2: MNHNS, SASEGT. CDR3 loop: CASSENWSGSTIYF. The CDR3 bases are TGTGCCAGCAGTGAAAATTGGTCTGGAAGCACCATATATTTT.

The rearrangement joins TRBV27 to TRBJ2-2; D unclear. Germline CDR1 MNHEY, CDR2 SMNVEV (reference sequence). Trimming took 8 bases from V and 5 from J, leaving 18 bases between them. This CDR3 comprises 15 residues. The DNA for the CDR3 is TGTGCCAGCTCCCCGAAGGGTCTTTTAACCGGGGAGCTGTTTTTT. It encodes CASSPKGLLTGELFF.

The chain uses TRBV5-1 and TRBJ2-3; TRBD1 matches at 9 bases. The CDR3 is 16 amino acids. With 0 bases clipped from V and 3 bases from J, the junction kept 5 bases outside the gene matches. Looked up from germline, CDR1 is SGHRS and CDR2 is YFSETQ. The CDR3 sequence: CASSLEGQGRTDTQYF. The CDR3 coding sequence is TGCGCCAGCAGCTTGGAGGGACAGGGAAGGACAGATACGCAGTATTTT.

The chain uses TRBV6-6 and TRBJ2-7; D is unclear. This CDR3 spans 12 amino acids. Germline CDR1 is MNHNY and CDR2 is SVGAGI (reference sequence). Trimming left V 5 bases short and J 3 bases short, with 8 bases between. CDR3 sequence (DNA): TGTGCCAGCAGTCAGGACGGCTACGAGCAGTACTTC. Its translation: CASSQDGYEQYF.

As DNA, the CDR3 is TGTGCCAGCGTTACAGGGGGCGCCGAGACCCAGTACTTC. Residues: CASVTGGAETQYF. This sequence joins TRBV28 and TRBJ2-5; 9 bases are a match to TRBD1. With V trimmed by 8 bases and J by 5 bases, 6 bases remained unmatched. This CDR3 is built from 13 residues. Germline V gene lookup returns CDR1 MDHEN and CDR2 SYDVKM.

This clone appeared a single time. This chain joins TRBV28 and TRBJ2-7; 9 bases agree with TRBD1. V was pared by 6 bases and J by 1 base, with 10 bases of the junction left unmatched. Germline CDR1 MDHEN, CDR2 SYDVKM. The CDR3 consists of 16 residues. The chain's CDR3 is CASRVYRGTGSYEQYF. Written as DNA, the CDR3 is TGTGCCAGCAGGGTATACCGAGGGACAGGGTCCTACGAGCAGTACTTC.

The V call is TRBV18, the J call TRBJ2-5; TRBD2 is a possible D gene (5 bases). V dropped 1 base and J dropped 5 bases, with 11 bases sitting between them. In germline, CDR1 is KGHSH, CDR2 LQKENI. This CDR3 has 14 amino acids. Here the CDR3 DNA reads TGTGCCAGCTCACCACTCTGGGAGAGGGAGACCCAGTACTTC. Protein sequence: CASSPLWERETQYF.

The chain links TRBV18 to TRBJ2-3; 7 positions agree with TRBD2. From germline, CDR1 is KGHSH and CDR2 LQKENI. This CDR3 is 14 amino acids long. V shed 3 bases, J shed 3 bases, and the junction held 3 bases outside the gene matches. Here the CDR3 DNA reads TGTGCCAGCTCACCGGGGCGGGAGACAGATACGCAGTATTTT. This encodes CASSPGRETDTQYF.